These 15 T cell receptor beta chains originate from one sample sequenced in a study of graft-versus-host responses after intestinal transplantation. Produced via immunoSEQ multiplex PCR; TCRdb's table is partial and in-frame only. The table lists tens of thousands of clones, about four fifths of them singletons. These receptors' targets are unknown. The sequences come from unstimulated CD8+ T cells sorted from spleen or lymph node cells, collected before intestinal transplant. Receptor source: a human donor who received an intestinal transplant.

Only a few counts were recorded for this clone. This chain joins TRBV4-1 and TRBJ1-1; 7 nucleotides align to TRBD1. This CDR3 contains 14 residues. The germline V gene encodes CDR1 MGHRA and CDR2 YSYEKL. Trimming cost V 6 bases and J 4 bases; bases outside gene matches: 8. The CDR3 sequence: CASSLTGRSTEAFF. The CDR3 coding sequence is TGCGCCAGCAGTCTGACAGGGAGGTCCACTGAAGCTTTCTTT.

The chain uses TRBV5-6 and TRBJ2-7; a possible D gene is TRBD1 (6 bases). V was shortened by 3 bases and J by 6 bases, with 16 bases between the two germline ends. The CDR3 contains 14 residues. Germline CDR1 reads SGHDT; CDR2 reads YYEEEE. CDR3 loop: CASSSTLAGAEQYF. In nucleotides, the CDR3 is TGTGCCAGCAGCTCGACGCTCGCAGGGGCCGAGCAGTACTTC.

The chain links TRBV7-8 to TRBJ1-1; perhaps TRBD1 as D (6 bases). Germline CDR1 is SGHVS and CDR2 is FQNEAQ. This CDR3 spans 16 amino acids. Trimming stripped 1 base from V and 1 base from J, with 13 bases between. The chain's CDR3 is CASSLVAGAPNTEAFF. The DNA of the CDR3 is TGTGCCAGCAGCTTAGTAGCGGGGGCTCCGAACACTGAAGCTTTCTTT.

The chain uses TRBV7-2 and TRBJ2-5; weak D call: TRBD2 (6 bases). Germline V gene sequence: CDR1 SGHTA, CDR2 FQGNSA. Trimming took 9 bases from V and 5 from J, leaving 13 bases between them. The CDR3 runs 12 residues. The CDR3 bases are TGTGCCAGTACGGGAGTTCTGGAGACCCAGTACTTC. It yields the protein CASTGVLETQYF.

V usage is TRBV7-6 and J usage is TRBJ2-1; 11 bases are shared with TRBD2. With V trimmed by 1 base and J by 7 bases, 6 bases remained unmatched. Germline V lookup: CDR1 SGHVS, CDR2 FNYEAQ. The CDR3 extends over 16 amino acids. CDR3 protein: CASSLVTSGKGNEQFF. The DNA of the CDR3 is TGTGCCAGCAGCTTAGTGACTAGCGGGAAAGGTAATGAGCAGTTCTTC.

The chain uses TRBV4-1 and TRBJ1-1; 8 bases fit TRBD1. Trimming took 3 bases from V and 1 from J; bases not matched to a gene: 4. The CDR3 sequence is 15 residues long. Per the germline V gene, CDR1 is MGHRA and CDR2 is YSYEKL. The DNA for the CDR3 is TGCGCCAGCAGCCATGATACAGGGGGGAACACTGAAGCTTTCTTT. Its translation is CASSHDTGGNTEAFF.

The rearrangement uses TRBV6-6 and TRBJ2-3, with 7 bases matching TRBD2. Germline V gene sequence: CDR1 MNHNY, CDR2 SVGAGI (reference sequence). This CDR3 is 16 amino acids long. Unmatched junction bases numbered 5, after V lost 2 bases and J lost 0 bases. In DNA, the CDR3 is TGTGCCAGCAGTTACCTAGCGGTTCGCAGCACAGATACGCAGTATTTT. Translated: CASSYLAVRSTDTQYF.

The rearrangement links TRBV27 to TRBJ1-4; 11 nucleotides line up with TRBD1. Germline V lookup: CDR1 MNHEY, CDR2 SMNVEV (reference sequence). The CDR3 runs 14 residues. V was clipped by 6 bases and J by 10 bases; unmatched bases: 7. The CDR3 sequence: CASSHGTGGGKLFF. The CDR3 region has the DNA TGTGCCAGCAGCCACGGGACAGGGGGGGGAAAACTGTTTTTT.

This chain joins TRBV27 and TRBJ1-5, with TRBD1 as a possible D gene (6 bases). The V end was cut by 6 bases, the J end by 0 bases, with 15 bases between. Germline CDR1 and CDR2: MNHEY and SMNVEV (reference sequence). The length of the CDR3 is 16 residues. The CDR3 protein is CASSGTAGDSNQPQHF. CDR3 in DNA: TGTGCCAGCAGCGGAACGGCAGGGGATAGCAATCAGCCCCAGCATTTT.

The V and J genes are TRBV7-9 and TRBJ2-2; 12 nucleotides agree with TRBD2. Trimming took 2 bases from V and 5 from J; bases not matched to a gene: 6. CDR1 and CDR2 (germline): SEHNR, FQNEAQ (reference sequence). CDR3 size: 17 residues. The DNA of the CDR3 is TGTGCCAGCAGCTTAAGGGCTAGCGGGAGGGGTACCGGGGAGCTGTTTTTT. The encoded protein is CASSLRASGRGTGELFF.

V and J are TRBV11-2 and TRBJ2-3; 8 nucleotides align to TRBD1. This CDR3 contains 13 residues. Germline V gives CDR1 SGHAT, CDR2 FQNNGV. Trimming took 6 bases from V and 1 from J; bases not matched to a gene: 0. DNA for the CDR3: TGTGCCAGCAGGACAGGGGGCACAGATACGCAGTATTTT. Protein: CASRTGGTDTQYF.

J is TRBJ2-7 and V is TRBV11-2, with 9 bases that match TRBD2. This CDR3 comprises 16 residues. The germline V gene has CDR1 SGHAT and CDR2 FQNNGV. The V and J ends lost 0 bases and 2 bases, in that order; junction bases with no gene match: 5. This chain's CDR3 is CASSLDEASGAYEQYF. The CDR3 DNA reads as TGTGCCAGCAGCTTAGATGAGGCTAGCGGGGCCTACGAGCAGTACTTC.

The CDR3: CASESGGGTGELFF. The CDR3 region has the DNA TGTGCCAGCGAGTCAGGGGGTGGCACCGGGGAGCTGTTTTTT. The V call is TRBV6-1, the J call TRBJ2-2; 7 bases agree with TRBD1. There are 14 residues in the CDR3. Germline V CDR1 and CDR2: MNHNS, SASEGT. V was pared by 8 bases and J by 4 bases, with 7 bases of the junction left unmatched.

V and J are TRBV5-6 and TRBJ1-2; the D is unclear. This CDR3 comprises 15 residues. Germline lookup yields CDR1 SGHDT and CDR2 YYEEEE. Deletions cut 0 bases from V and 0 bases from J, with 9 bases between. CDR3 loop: CASSLGQVANYGYTF. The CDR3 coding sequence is TGTGCCAGCAGCTTGGGCCAGGTAGCTAACTATGGCTACACCTTC.

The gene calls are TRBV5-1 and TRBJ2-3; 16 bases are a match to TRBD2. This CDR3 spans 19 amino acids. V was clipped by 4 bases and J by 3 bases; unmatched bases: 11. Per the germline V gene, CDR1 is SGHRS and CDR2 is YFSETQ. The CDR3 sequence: CASSPGLAGGPLGTDTQYF. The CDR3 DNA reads TGCGCCAGCAGCCCGGGACTAGCGGGGGGGCCCCTTGGGACAGATACGCAGTATTTT.